The 17 T cell receptor beta chains below all came from one sample that was sequenced in a study of blood T cell repertoires in COVID-19. Using immunoSEQ multiplex PCR, the repertoire was profiled, and TCRdb retains in-frame clones only, with some absent. Altogether 200,000 to 250,000 clones are present, 85% to 90% being singletons, with the ten largest covering 3% to 3.5%. Sequenced material: peripheral blood. These receptor sequences come from a man in his sixties with acute or convalescent COVID-19.

As regards this clone: This sample includes further DNA sequences coding for the same CDR3. The chain joins TRBV9 to TRBJ1-1; maybe TRBD1 (6 bases). This CDR3 is built from 14 residues. Deletions cut 3 bases from V and 2 bases from J, with 11 bases between. The germline gives CDR1 SGDLS, CDR2 YYNGEE. CDR3 loop: CASSAEQGNTEAFF. The CDR3 DNA sequence: TGTGCCAGCAGCGCCGAACAGGGAAACACTGAAGCTTTCTTT.

The J gene is TRBJ1-5, the V gene TRBV6-2 or TRBV6-3; a possible D gene is TRBD1 (6 bases). From germline, CDR1 is MNHEY and CDR2 SVGEGT. V lost 3 bases and J 2 bases, leaving 8 bases between the germline ends. This CDR3 comprises 14 residues. CDR3 DNA: TGTGCCAGCAGTTATAACAGGGGCAATCAGCCCCAGCATTTT. Its protein is CASSYNRGNQPQHF.

This clone has just a few counts. The genes are TRBV7-3 and TRBJ2-2; 7 bases agree with TRBD2. V shed 6 bases, J shed 6 bases, and the junction held 7 bases outside the gene matches. Per the germline V gene, CDR1 is SGHTA and CDR2 is FQGTGA. This CDR3 has 14 amino acids. CDR3 protein: CASRGSAGAGELFF. CDR3 sequence (DNA): TGTGCCAGCAGGGGTAGCGCGGGAGCCGGGGAGCTGTTTTTT.

The J gene is TRBJ2-3, the V gene TRBV3-1 (or the pseudogene TRBV3-2), with TRBD2 matching 9 bases. In germline, CDR1 is LGHDT, CDR2 YNNKEL (reference sequence). The ends lost 4 bases at V and 6 bases at J; junction bases unmatched: 14. CDR3 length: 17 amino acids. The CDR3 protein is CASSRENGLAGPDTQYF. In DNA form, the CDR3 reads TGTGCCAGCAGCCGAGAAAACGGGCTAGCGGGGCCGGATACGCAGTATTTT.

This clone appeared once. This chain links TRBV28 with TRBJ1-1; D gene ambiguous. The germline gives CDR1 MDHEN, CDR2 SYDVKM. The CDR3 is 14 residues long. V lost 3 bases and J lost 4, with 12 bases in between. CDR3 bases: TGTGCCAGCAGTTTTAGGGTGGGGAGCACTGAAGCTTTCTTT. Translated, it gives CASSFRVGSTEAFF.

The chain employs TRBV7-2 and TRBJ2-5; 9 bases are shared with TRBD2. This CDR3 has 18 residues. Germline-derived CDR1 and CDR2 are SGHTA and FQGNSA. J was trimmed by 5 bases and V by 1 base; bases with no gene match: 14. The CDR3 region has the DNA TGTGCCAGCAGCTTAGTAGGTAGCGGGGGCCGGCGTGGGGAGACCCAGTACTTC. Encoded protein: CASSLVGSGGRRGETQYF.

The V and J genes are TRBV5-8 and TRBJ1-3, with D maybe TRBD1 (5 bases). The length of the CDR3 is 16 residues. V was clipped by 2 bases and J by 4 bases, with 16 bases between them. Germline CDR1 is SGHTS and CDR2 is YDEGEE. As DNA, the CDR3 is TGTGCCAGCAGCTTTCCGTCCAGGGTCGTCGGAAACACCATATATTTT. Translated: CASSFPSRVVGNTIYF.

The chain links TRBV7-9 to TRBJ1-6, with a possible D match to TRBD1 (6 bases). V lost 9 bases and J lost 10, with 16 bases in between. The CDR3 runs 13 residues. Germline V gene lookup returns CDR1 SEHNR and CDR2 FQNEAQ (reference sequence). The CDR3 nucleotides read TGTGCCAGTGAACAGACAGGCCGGTCACCCCTCCACTTT. The encoded protein is CASEQTGRSPLHF.

The chain is built from TRBV2 and TRBJ1-2; 10 nucleotides agree with TRBD1. Germline V gene data show CDR1 as SNHLY and CDR2 as FYNNEI. The CDR3 spans 14 residues. V shed 6 bases, J shed 4 bases, and the junction held 5 bases outside the gene matches. The CDR3 loop reads CASRDRGRSYGYTF. As DNA, the CDR3 is TGTGCCAGCAGAGACAGGGGGCGCAGCTATGGCTACACCTTC.

This clone has just one count. V usage is TRBV6-6 and J usage is TRBJ1-1, with D possibly matching TRBD1 (5 bases). V was shortened by 6 bases and J by 4 bases, with 18 bases between the two germline ends. This CDR3 region has 15 residues. Germline loops: CDR1 MNHNY, CDR2 SVGAGI (reference sequence). The CDR3 bases are TGTGCCAGCAGGGGGTCGAATCCAGGGATCACTGAAGCTTTCTTT. This codes for CASRGSNPGITEAFF.

The CDR3 DNA is TGTGCCTGGAGTGTACTTTTATCGGGACAGGGGGGGAATGGCTACACCTTC. Protein: CAWSVLLSGQGGNGYTF. This sequence joins TRBV30 and TRBJ1-2; 11 bases are shared with TRBD1. Germline CDR1 is GTSNPN and CDR2 is SVGIG (reference sequence). The CDR3 is made up of 17 amino acids. Trimming took 0 bases from V and 6 from J; bases not matched to a gene: 12.

This clone was seen a few times. The DNA for the CDR3 is TGCGCCAGCAGCTTGGCCGGGAACCTGAACACTGAAGCTTTCTTT. Its translation: CASSLAGNLNTEAFF. The chain links TRBV5-1 to TRBJ1-1; no definite D call. This CDR3 is 15 amino acids long. The germline gives CDR1 SGHRS, CDR2 YFSETQ. Trimming cost V 0 bases and J 0 bases, with 9 bases left between them.

This chain connects TRBV3-1 (or the pseudogene TRBV3-2) to TRBJ2-2; TRBD2 agrees at 11 bases. From germline, CDR1 is LGHDT and CDR2 YNNKEL (reference sequence). The CDR3 is 17 residues long. V shed 7 bases and J 6 bases; nucleotides not matched to a gene: 13. The CDR3 spells CASKEGGLAAKSGELFF. The CDR3 DNA reads TGTGCCAGCAAAGAAGGGGGACTAGCGGCTAAGTCCGGGGAGCTGTTTTTT.

A single count supports this clone. V gene TRBV11-3 combines with J gene TRBJ1-1; D may be TRBD1 (6 bases). This CDR3 contains 12 residues. V lost 5 bases and J 8 bases, leaving 12 bases between the germline ends. Looked up from germline, CDR1 is SGHNT and CDR2 is YENEEA. The CDR3 DNA is TGTGCCAGCAGCACCCCCGGGACAGAAGCTTTCTTT. It specifies CASSTPGTEAFF.

V is TRBV4-1 and J is TRBJ2-1; 9 bases map to TRBD1. The CDR3 is made up of 13 amino acids. CDR1 and CDR2 from the germline V gene are MGHRA and YSYEKL. Trimming removed 4 bases from V and 6 bases from J; junction bases left unmatched: 1. The CDR3 protein is CASSLTGGNEQFF. CDR3 coding DNA: TGCGCCAGCAGCCTGACAGGGGGCAATGAGCAGTTCTTC.

The V gene is TRBV5-4, the J gene TRBJ1-1; the match to TRBD1 covers 7 bases. Germline V gene data show CDR1 as SGHNT and CDR2 as YYREEE (reference sequence). J lost 2 bases, V lost 0 bases, and 4 bases had no gene match. The CDR3 totals 15 residues. CDR3 DNA: TGTGCCAGCAGCTTGGAGACAGGGCGAAACACTGAAGCTTTCTTT. It yields the protein CASSLETGRNTEAFF.

This sequence joins TRBV19 and TRBJ2-7; TRBD2 is a possible D gene (6 bases). Trimming left V 6 bases short and J 3 bases short, with 15 bases between. Germline CDR1 LNHDA, CDR2 SQIVND (reference sequence). The CDR3 is made up of 14 amino acids. CDR3 bases: TGTGCCAGTAGCTCCGTGGGGGGAGGCTACGAGCAGTACTTC. It yields the protein CASSSVGGGYEQYF.